The rows below give T cell receptor beta chains drawn from one sample of a study of shared clonotypes between healthy human individuals. The assay was immunoSEQ multiplex PCR, and TCRdb's table has in-frame clones only and misses some. This sample has about 1.5 million clones; 95% to 99% occur once, and the top ten carry about 0.45%. What was sequenced was naive CD4+ T cells sorted from blood. These receptors were taken from a man aged 25-45 years in good health. CDR3s include the opening cysteine and the closing phenylalanine or tryptophan. D genes are given only for firm matches. Size values are once, few and many counts, or a class for expanded clones, and some rows have none.

clone size: NA; J gene: TRBJ2-1; V gene: TRBV27; D gene: TRBD2; CDR3 protein: CASRYSGSSYNEQFF; CDR3 DNA: TGTGCCAGCCGTTATAGCGGGAGTTCCTACAATGAGCAGTTCTTC
clone size: NA; J gene: TRBJ1-4; V gene: TRBV29-1; D gene: TRBD1; CDR3 protein: CSVEDSRDRGSWDEKLFF; CDR3 DNA: TGCAGCGTTGAAGATTCCCGGGACAGGGGGTCGTGGGATGAAAAACTGTTTTTT
clone size: NA; J gene: TRBJ2-3; V gene: TRBV6-4; D gene: TRBD2; CDR3 protein: CASNPTLAGANSTDTQYF; CDR3 DNA: TGTGCCAGCAACCCAACCCTAGCGGGAGCAAATAGCACAGATACGCAGTATTTT
clone size: NA; J gene: TRBJ1-2; V gene: TRBV18; D gene: NA; CDR3 protein: CASSPGWDNTYGYTF; CDR3 DNA: TGTGCCAGCTCACCAGGCTGGGACAACACATATGGCTACACCTTC
clone size: once; J gene: TRBJ1-1; V gene: TRBV29-1; D gene: TRBD1; CDR3 protein: CSAQQGRNTEAFF; CDR3 DNA: TGCAGCGCTCAACAGGGGCGGAACACTGAAGCTTTCTTT
clone size: NA; J gene: TRBJ1-5; V gene: TRBV10-2; D gene: NA; CDR3 protein: CASSESGGTNQPQHF; CDR3 DNA: TGCGCCAGCAGTGAATCGGGGGGCACCAATCAGCCCCAGCATTTT
clone size: NA; J gene: TRBJ2-5; V gene: TRBV5-1; D gene: NA; CDR3 protein: CASSRRSRSAQETQYF; CDR3 DNA: TGCGCCAGCAGCCGTCGATCACGGTCCGCGCAAGAGACCCAGTACTTC
clone size: NA; J gene: TRBJ2-7; V gene: TRBV5-5; D gene: TRBD2; CDR3 protein: CASSSLAGVYEQYF; CDR3 DNA: TGTGCCAGCAGTTCGCTAGCGGGAGTTTACGAGCAGTACTTC
clone size: NA; J gene: TRBJ1-3; V gene: TRBV5-1; D gene: NA; CDR3 protein: CASALGQQPLSGNTIYF; CDR3 DNA: TGCGCCAGCGCCCTGGGGCAGCAACCCCTCTCTGGAAACACCATATATTTT
clone size: NA; J gene: TRBJ2-7; V gene: TRBV6-6; D gene: TRBD2; CDR3 protein: CASRLADYEQYF; CDR3 DNA: TGTGCCAGCAGGCTAGCGGACTACGAGCAGTACTTC
clone size: once; J gene: TRBJ2-1; V gene: TRBV5-1; D gene: TRBD2; CDR3 protein: CASGLAGAYNEQFF; CDR3 DNA: TGCGCCAGCGGACTAGCGGGGGCCTACAATGAGCAGTTCTTC
clone size: once; J gene: TRBJ1-2; V gene: TRBV28; D gene: NA; CDR3 protein: CASSPPPGDGYTF; CDR3 DNA: TGTGCCAGCAGTCCTCCCCCAGGCGATGGCTACACCTTC
clone size: NA; J gene: TRBJ2-3; V gene: TRBV7-2; D gene: NA; CDR3 protein: CASSLAIRGNSGTDTQYF; CDR3 DNA: TGTGCCAGCAGCTTAGCGATTCGGGGTAACTCCGGCACAGATACGCAGTATTTT
clone size: NA; J gene: TRBJ2-6; V gene: TRBV5-1; D gene: NA; CDR3 protein: CASGTGDSGANVLTF; CDR3 DNA: TGCGCCAGCGGAACAGGAGACTCTGGGGCCAACGTCCTGACTTTC
clone size: NA; J gene: TRBJ2-5; V gene: TRBV5-1; D gene: NA; CDR3 protein: CASSLTYQETQYF; CDR3 DNA: TGCGCCAGCAGCTTGACTTACCAAGAGACCCAGTACTTC
clone size: NA; J gene: TRBJ2-1; V gene: TRBV5-4; D gene: NA; CDR3 protein: CASSLADRSYNEQFF; CDR3 DNA: TGTGCCAGCAGCTTGGCCGACAGATCTTACAATGAGCAGTTCTTC
clone size: NA; J gene: TRBJ2-1; V gene: TRBV7-8; D gene: TRBD2; CDR3 protein: CASSLRVAGGIDNEQFF; CDR3 DNA: TGTGCCAGCAGCTTACGGGTAGCGGGAGGGATCGACAATGAGCAGTTCTTC